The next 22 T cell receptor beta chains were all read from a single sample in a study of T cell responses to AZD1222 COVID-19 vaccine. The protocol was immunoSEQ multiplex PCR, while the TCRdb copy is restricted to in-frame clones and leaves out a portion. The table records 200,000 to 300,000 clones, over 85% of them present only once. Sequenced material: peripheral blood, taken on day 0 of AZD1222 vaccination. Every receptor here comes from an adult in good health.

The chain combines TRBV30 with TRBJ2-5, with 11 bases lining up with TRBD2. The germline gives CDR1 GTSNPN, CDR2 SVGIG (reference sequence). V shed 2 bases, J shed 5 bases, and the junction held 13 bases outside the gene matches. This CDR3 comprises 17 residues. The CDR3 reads CAWSSTSGSLLKETQYF. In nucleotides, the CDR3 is TGTGCCTGGAGTTCCACTAGCGGGAGTCTCTTGAAGGAGACCCAGTACTTC.

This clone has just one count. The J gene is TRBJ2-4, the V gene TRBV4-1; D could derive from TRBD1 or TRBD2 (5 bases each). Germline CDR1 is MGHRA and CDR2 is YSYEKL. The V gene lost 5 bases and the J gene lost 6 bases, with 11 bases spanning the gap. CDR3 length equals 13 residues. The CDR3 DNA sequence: TGCGCCAGCAGCGCTGGGACCATAAACATTCAGTACTTC. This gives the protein CASSAGTINIQYF.

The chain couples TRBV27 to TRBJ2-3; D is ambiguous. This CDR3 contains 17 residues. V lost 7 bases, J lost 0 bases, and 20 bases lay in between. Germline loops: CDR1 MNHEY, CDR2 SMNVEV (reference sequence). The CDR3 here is CASTPSPPVGSTDTQYF. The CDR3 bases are TGTGCCAGCACCCCCTCCCCCCCGGTGGGTAGCACAGATACGCAGTATTTT.

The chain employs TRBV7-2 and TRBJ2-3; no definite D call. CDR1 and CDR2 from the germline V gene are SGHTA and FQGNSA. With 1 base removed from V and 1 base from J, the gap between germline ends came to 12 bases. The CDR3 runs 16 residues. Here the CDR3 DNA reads TGTGCCAGCAGCTTAGAGTCCCCGGGCCGCACAGATACGCAGTATTTT. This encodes CASSLESPGRTDTQYF.

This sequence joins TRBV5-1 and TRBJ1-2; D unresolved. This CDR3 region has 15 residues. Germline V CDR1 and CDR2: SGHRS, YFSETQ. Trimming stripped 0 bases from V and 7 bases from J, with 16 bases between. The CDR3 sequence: CASSLALRHTSGYTF. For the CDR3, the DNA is TGCGCCAGCAGCTTGGCCCTGAGACATACATCTGGCTACACCTTC. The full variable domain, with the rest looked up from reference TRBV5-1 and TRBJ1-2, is KAGVTQTPRYLIKTRGQQVTLSCSPISGHRSVSWYQQTPGQGLQFLFEYFSETQRNKGNFPGRFSGRQFSNSRSEMNVSTLELGDSALYLCASSLALRHTSGYTFGSGTRLTVV.

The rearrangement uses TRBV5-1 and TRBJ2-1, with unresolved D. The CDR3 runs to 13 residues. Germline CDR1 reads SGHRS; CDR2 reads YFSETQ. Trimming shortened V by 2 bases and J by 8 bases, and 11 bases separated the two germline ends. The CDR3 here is CASSLYIEHEQFF. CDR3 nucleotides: TGCGCCAGCAGCTTATACATTGAACATGAGCAGTTCTTC.

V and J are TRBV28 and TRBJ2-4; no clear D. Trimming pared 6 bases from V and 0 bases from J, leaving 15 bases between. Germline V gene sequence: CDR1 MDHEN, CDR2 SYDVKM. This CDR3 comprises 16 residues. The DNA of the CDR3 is TGTGCCAGCAGGGGTAGGTCTTCAATAGCCAAAAACATTCAGTACTTC. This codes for CASRGRSSIAKNIQYF.

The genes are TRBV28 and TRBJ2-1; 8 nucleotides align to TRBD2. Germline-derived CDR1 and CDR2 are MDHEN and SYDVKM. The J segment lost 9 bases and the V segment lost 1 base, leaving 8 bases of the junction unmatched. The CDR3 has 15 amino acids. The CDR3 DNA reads TGTGCCAGCAGTTTATCGGCAGCGGGAGTACTTGAGCAGTTCTTC. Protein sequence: CASSLSAAGVLEQFF.

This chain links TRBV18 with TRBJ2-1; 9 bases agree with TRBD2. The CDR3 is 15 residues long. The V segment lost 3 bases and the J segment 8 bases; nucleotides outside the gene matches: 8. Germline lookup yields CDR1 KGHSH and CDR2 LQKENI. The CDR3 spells CASSPASGNKDEQFF. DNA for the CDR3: TGTGCCAGCTCACCGGCTAGCGGGAACAAAGATGAGCAGTTCTTC.

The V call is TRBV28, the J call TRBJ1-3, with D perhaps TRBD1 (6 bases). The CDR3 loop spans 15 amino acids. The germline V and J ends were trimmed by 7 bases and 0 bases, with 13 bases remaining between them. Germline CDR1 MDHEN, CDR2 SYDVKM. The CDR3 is CASTEGGASGNTIYF. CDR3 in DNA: TGTGCCAGCACCGAGGGGGGGGCCTCTGGAAACACCATATATTTT.

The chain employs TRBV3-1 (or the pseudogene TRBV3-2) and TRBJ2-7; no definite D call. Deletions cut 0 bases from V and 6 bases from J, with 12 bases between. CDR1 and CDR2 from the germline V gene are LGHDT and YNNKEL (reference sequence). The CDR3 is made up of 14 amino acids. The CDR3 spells CASSQDRVGVEQYF. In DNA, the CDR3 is TGTGCCAGCAGCCAAGATCGCGTTGGGGTCGAGCAGTACTTC.

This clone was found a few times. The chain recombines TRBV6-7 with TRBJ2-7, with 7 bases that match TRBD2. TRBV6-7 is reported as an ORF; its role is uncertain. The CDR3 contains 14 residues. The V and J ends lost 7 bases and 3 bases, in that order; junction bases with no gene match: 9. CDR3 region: CASNREGSDYEQYF. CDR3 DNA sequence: TGTGCCAGCAATAGGGAGGGATCGGACTACGAGCAGTACTTC.

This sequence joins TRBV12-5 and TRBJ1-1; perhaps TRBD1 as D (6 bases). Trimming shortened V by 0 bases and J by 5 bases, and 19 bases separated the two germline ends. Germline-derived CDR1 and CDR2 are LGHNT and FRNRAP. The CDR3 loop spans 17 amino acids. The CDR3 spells CASGLVGAGGRWTEAFF. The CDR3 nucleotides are TGTGCTAGTGGTTTGGTGGGGGCGGGAGGGAGATGGACTGAAGCTTTCTTT.

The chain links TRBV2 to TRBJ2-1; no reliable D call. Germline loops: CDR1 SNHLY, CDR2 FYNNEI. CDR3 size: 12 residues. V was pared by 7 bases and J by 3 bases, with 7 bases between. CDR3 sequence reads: CASNRLYNEQFF. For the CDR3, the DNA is TGTGCCAGCAATCGACTCTACAATGAGCAGTTCTTC.

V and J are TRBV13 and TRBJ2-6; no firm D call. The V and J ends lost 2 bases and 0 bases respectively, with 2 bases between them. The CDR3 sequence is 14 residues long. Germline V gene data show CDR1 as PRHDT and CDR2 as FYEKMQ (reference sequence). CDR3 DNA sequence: TGTGCCAGCAGCTTACGCTCTGGGGCCAACGTCCTGACTTTC. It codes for CASSLRSGANVLTF.

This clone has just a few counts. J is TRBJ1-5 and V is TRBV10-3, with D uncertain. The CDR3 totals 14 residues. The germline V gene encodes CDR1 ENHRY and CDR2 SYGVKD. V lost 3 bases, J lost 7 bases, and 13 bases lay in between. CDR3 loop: CAISDTTRGQPQHF. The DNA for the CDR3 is TGTGCCATCAGTGATACTACCCGAGGGCAGCCCCAGCATTTT.

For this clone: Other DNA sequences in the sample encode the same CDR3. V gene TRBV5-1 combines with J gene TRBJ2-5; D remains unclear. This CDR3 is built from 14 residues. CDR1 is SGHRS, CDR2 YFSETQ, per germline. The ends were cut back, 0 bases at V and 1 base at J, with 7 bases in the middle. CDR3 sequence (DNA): TGCGCCAGCAGCTTGGGTGGGGTCCAAGAGACCCAGTACTTC. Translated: CASSLGGVQETQYF. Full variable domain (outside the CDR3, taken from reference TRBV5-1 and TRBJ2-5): KAGVTQTPRYLIKTRGQQVTLSCSPISGHRSVSWYQQTPGQGLQFLFEYFSETQRNKGNFPGRFSGRQFSNSRSEMNVSTLELGDSALYLCASSLGGVQETQYFGPGTRLLVL.

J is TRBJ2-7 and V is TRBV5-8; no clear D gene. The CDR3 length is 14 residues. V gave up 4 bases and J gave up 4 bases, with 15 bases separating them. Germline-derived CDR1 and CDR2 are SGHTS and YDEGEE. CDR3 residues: CASSRYPGEYEQYF. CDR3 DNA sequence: TGTGCCAGCAGCAGATACCCTGGGGAATACGAGCAGTACTTC.

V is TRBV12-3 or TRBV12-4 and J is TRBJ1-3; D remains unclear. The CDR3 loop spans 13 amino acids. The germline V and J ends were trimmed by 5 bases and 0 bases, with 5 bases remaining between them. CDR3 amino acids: CASSRRSGNTIYF. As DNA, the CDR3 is TGTGCCAGCAGTCGACGCTCTGGAAACACCATATATTTT.

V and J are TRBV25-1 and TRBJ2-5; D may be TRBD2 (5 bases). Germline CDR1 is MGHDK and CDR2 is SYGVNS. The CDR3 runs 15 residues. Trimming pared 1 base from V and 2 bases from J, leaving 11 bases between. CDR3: CASSEWAGKQETQYF. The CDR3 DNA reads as TGTGCCAGCAGTGAATGGGCCGGGAAACAAGAGACCCAGTACTTC. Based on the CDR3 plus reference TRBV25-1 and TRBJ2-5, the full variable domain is EADIYQTPRYLVIGTGKKITLECSQTMGHDKMYWYQQDPGMELHLIHYSYGVNSTEKGDLSSESTVSRIRTEHFPLTLESARPSHTSQYLCASSEWAGKQETQYFGPGTRLLVL.

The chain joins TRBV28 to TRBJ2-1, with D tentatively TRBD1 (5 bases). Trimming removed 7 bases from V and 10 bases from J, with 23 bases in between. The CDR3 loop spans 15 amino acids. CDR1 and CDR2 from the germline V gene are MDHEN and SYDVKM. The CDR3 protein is CASTSDLGLSGEQFF. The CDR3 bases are TGTGCCAGCACCTCAGACTTGGGGCTCTCTGGGGAGCAGTTCTTC.

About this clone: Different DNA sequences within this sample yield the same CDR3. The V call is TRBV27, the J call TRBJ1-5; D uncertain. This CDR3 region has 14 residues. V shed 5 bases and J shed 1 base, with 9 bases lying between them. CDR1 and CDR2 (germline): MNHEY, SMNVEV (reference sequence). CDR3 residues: CASSPAGSNQPQHF. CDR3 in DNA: TGTGCCAGCAGTCCCGCTGGGAGCAATCAGCCCCAGCATTTT.